The entry that follows covers one TCR beta chain sequence. The sample is drawn from a study of blood T cell repertoires in COVID-19. As for the study in general: Samples of COVID-19 (acute and convalescent) were obtained from the United States, Italy and Spain. PBMCs, B-cell-depleted T cells, or T cells provided the cDNA or gDNA that made up the material.

Per the authors' pipeline: Reference gene primer amplification gave nucleated cell count estimates. TCRdb's copy holds only in-frame clones and misses some; the assay was immunoSEQ multiplex PCR. D and trimming come from the DNA, and the V and J calls and clone size come from that table. This sample has 200,000 to 300,000 clones, with 80% to 90% found just once. The TCR comes from a woman between 40 and 50 years old who had recovered from COVID-19. Sequenced: peripheral blood.

CDR3 sequence: CASSSTAGRNQPQHF. CDR3 bases: TGTGCCAGCAGCTCCACCGCGGGACGCAATCAGCCCCAGCATTTT. V and J are TRBV9 and TRBJ1-5; D perhaps matches TRBD1 (5 bases). Germline loops: CDR1 SGDLS, CDR2 YYNGEE. The CDR3 has 15 residues. The germline V and J ends were trimmed by 4 bases and 2 bases, with 13 bases remaining between them.